One sample yielded the 20 T cell receptor beta chains listed below, sequenced in a study of T cell responses to AZD1222 COVID-19 vaccine. The method was immunoSEQ multiplex PCR; TCRdb's version includes in-frame clones alone and lacks a portion of them. The profile shows more than 100,000 clones, 75% to 90% of them singletons. This material consisted of peripheral blood, taken on day 0 of AZD1222 vaccination. These receptors originate from an adult in good health.

The chain uses TRBV7-2 and TRBJ1-5; possible D gene TRBD1, 5 bases. Germline CDR1 reads SGHTA; CDR2 reads FQGNSA. The V end was cut by 1 base, the J end by 6 bases, with 10 bases between. CDR3 length equals 14 residues. The CDR3 spells CASSLGGGGQPQHF. The DNA of the CDR3 is TGTGCCAGCAGCTTAGGGGGGGGAGGTCAGCCCCAGCATTTT.

This clone was counted once. This chain links TRBV24-1 with TRBJ1-5, with D hard to call. V was cut by 2 bases and J by 5 bases, with 3 bases left in between. The CDR3 spans 12 residues. Germline CDR1 is KGHDR and CDR2 is SFDVKD. The CDR3, as DNA: TGTGCCACCAGTGATTATGATCAGCCCCAGCATTTT. Translation: CATSDYDQPQHF.

V usage is TRBV18 and J usage is TRBJ1-4; no reliable D call. Trimming took 3 bases from V and 0 from J, leaving 11 bases between them. The CDR3 contains 16 residues. Germline V gene data show CDR1 as KGHSH and CDR2 as LQKENI. The CDR3 here is CASSPPVGATNEKLFF. The CDR3 DNA is TGTGCCAGCTCACCGCCCGTTGGCGCAACTAATGAAAAACTGTTTTTT.

The chain has TRBV7-9 and TRBJ2-4, with 7 bases matching TRBD1. This CDR3 region has 16 residues. J was trimmed by 1 base and V by 5 bases; bases with no gene match: 8. CDR1 is SEHNR, CDR2 FQNEAQ, per germline (reference sequence). CDR3 amino acids: CASSPRGGLAKNIQYF. CDR3 sequence (DNA): TGTGCCAGCAGCCCCCGAGGGGGCCTGGCCAAAAACATTCAGTACTTC.

V gene TRBV24-1 combines with J gene TRBJ2-3; tentative D call: TRBD2 (7 bases). Trimming took 9 bases from V and 6 from J, leaving 18 bases between them. Germline V CDR1 and CDR2: KGHDR, SFDVKD. The CDR3 is made up of 14 amino acids. CDR3 loop: CATGGRGATDTQYF. In nucleotides, the CDR3 is TGTGCCACCGGGGGACGGGGGGCAACGGATACGCAGTATTTT.

V is TRBV4-2 and J is TRBJ2-5, with D possibly matching TRBD2 (6 bases). V shed 1 base and J shed 9 bases, with 12 bases lying between them. CDR3 length: 13 amino acids. Germline CDR1 LGHNA, CDR2 YNFKEQ. CDR3 DNA: TGTGCCAGCAGCCAAGGGCGCGGGGCGGCCCAGTACTTC. Translated: CASSQGRGAAQYF.

The chain recombines TRBV5-1 with TRBJ2-2, with 10 nucleotides matching TRBD1. V gave up 4 bases and J gave up 5 bases; unmatched junction bases: 8. Germline V gives CDR1 SGHRS, CDR2 YFSETQ. The CDR3 loop spans 16 amino acids. The CDR3 region has the DNA TGCGCCAGCAGCCAATATTGGACAGGGGGGACCGGGGAGCTGTTTTTT. Translation gives CASSQYWTGGTGELFF.

This chain joins TRBV25-1 and TRBJ1-3; D gene uncertain. In germline, CDR1 is MGHDK, CDR2 SYGVNS. V lost 2 bases and J 0 bases, leaving 2 bases between the germline ends. The length of the CDR3 is 13 residues. The CDR3 DNA sequence: TGTGCCAGCAGTGAACGCTCTGGAAACACCATATATTTT. Translating it yields CASSERSGNTIYF.

The chain has TRBV6-5 and TRBJ1-2; no reliable D call. The V and J ends lost 7 bases and 9 bases respectively, with 15 bases between them. Germline V gene data show CDR1 as MNHEY and CDR2 as SVGAGI. This CDR3 comprises 12 residues. The DNA of the CDR3 is TGTGCCAGCATGGGAATGATTTTGAGCTACACCTTC. This encodes CASMGMILSYTF.

The chain employs TRBV18 and TRBJ1-1, with D uncertain. Germline lookup yields CDR1 KGHSH and CDR2 LQKENI. V was cut by 1 base and J by 1 base, with 4 bases left in between. The length of the CDR3 is 13 residues. CDR3 loop: CASSPQGNTEAFF. The CDR3 DNA reads as TGTGCCAGCTCACCACAGGGGAACACTGAAGCTTTCTTT.

This chain links TRBV7-3 with TRBJ2-5; D call uncertain. This CDR3 region has 16 residues. Trimming cost V 0 bases and J 0 bases, with 11 bases left between them. Per the germline V gene, CDR1 is SGHTA and CDR2 is FQGTGA. The CDR3 nucleotides read TGTGCCAGCAGCTTAACTGGCGGACCTTACCAAGAGACCCAGTACTTC. It translates to CASSLTGGPYQETQYF.

This chain connects TRBV7-9 to TRBJ1-4, with TRBD1 as a possible D gene (5 bases). V gave up 4 bases and J gave up 8 bases, with 17 bases separating them. The CDR3 is 15 residues long. Germline V CDR1 and CDR2: SEHNR, FQNEAQ (reference sequence). The DNA of the CDR3 is TGTGCCAGCAGCTCCCTCCAGGGCGGCACCGAAAAACTGTTTTTT. Protein product: CASSSLQGGTEKLFF.

This rearrangement joins TRBV2 to TRBJ1-6, with 10 bases that match TRBD1. This CDR3 contains 14 residues. V shed 3 bases, J shed 8 bases, and the junction held 1 base outside the gene matches. Germline V gene lookup returns CDR1 SNHLY and CDR2 FYNNEI. The CDR3 DNA is TGTGCCAGCAGTGAGGGGACAGGGGATTCACCCCTCCACTTT. Its translation: CASSEGTGDSPLHF.

This clone was seen a few times. V is TRBV9 and J is TRBJ2-3; D is undetermined. Trimming removed 4 bases from V and 1 base from J, with 16 bases in between. Germline lookup yields CDR1 SGDLS and CDR2 YYNGEE. This CDR3 comprises 16 residues. Here the CDR3 reads CASSTQPGAGTDTQYF. CDR3 nucleotide sequence: TGTGCCAGCAGCACTCAACCGGGTGCTGGCACAGATACGCAGTATTTT.

The chain recombines TRBV4-3 with TRBJ1-1; D is unresolved. This CDR3 spans 15 amino acids. Germline V CDR1 and CDR2: LGHNA, YSLEER. V was pared by 0 bases and J by 1 base, with 9 bases between. For the CDR3, the DNA is TGCGCCAGCAGCCAAGATTCCGGACGGAACACTGAAGCTTTCTTT. It codes for CASSQDSGRNTEAFF.

In this sample, this clone turned up once. The gene calls are TRBV19 and TRBJ2-1, with 7 bases that match TRBD1. CDR1 and CDR2 from the germline V gene are LNHDA and SQIVND (reference sequence). The V gene end was trimmed by 4 bases and the J gene end by 0 bases; junction bases not matched to a gene: 9. The CDR3 has 17 residues. CDR3 nucleotide sequence: TGTGCCAGTAGTAGGGACAGTTTATCCCCCTCCTACAATGAGCAGTTCTTC. Its translation is CASSRDSLSPSYNEQFF.

The rearrangement joins TRBV30 to TRBJ2-5; D uncertain. Trimming pared 0 bases from V and 1 base from J, leaving 9 bases between. The length of the CDR3 is 14 residues. Per germline, CDR1 GTSNPN and CDR2 SVGIG (reference sequence). CDR3 in amino acids: CAWSVQNSQETQYF. The DNA of the CDR3 is TGTGCCTGGAGTGTACAGAACAGCCAAGAGACCCAGTACTTC.

The J gene is TRBJ2-7, the V gene TRBV7-9; tentatively, D is TRBD1 (6 bases). Per the germline V gene, CDR1 is SEHNR and CDR2 is FQNEAQ (reference sequence). V was clipped by 2 bases and J by 5 bases, with 13 bases between them. The CDR3 contains 14 residues. CDR3 loop: CASSLMLGGNEQYF. The DNA for the CDR3 is TGTGCCAGCAGCTTAATGTTAGGGGGTAACGAGCAGTACTTC.

The J gene is TRBJ2-6, the V gene TRBV2, with D possibly matching TRBD1 (5 bases). Trimming stripped 7 bases from V and 6 bases from J, with 10 bases between. CDR1 SNHLY and CDR2 FYNNEI come from the germline V gene. This CDR3 spans 13 amino acids. CDR3 region: CASTGIAANVLTF. DNA of the CDR3: TGTGCCAGCACAGGGATAGCGGCCAACGTCCTGACTTTC.

This chain connects TRBV4-3 to TRBJ2-2; the D is unclear. Trimming stripped 1 base from V and 3 bases from J, with 12 bases between. CDR1 is LGHNA and CDR2 is YSLEER in the germline V gene. CDR3 length: 16 residues. In DNA, the CDR3 is TGCGCCAGCAGCCAAGTATCTTATCGGGACACCGGGGAGCTGTTTTTT. Its protein product is CASSQVSYRDTGELFF.